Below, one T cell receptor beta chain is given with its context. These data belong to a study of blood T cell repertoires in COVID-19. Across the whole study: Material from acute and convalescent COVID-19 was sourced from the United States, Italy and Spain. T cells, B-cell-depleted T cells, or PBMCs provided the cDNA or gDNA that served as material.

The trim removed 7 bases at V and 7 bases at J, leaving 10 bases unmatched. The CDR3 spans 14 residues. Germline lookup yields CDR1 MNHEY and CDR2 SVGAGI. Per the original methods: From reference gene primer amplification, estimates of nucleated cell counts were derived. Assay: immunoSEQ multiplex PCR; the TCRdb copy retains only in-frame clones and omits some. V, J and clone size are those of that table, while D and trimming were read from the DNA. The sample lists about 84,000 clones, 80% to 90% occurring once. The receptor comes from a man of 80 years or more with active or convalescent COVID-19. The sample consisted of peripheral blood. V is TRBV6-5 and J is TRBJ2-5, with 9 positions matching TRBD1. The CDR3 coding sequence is TGTGCCAGCACCCCAACGGACAGGGGTATGACCCAGTACTTC. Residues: CASTPTDRGMTQYF.